The 5 T cell receptor beta chains below all came from one sample that was sequenced in a study of CD8+CD57+ T cells in acquired aplastic anemia. According to the study, genomic DNA was the template for TCR beta VDJ and CDR3 profiling. TCRdb re-analysed the reads in MiXCR, keeping a single row per CDR3 protein. The repertoire has under 200,000 distinct CDR3 sequences, 35% to 55% of them found once; the top ten carry approximately 1%. Sequenced input: sorted CD4+, CD8+, or CD8+CD57+ T cells (not recorded which) from PBMCs. All receptors derive from a human donor in good health.

The genes are TRBV3-1 and TRBJ1-5; tentatively, D is TRBD1 (6 bases). Trimming pared 1 base from V and 7 bases from J, leaving 14 bases between. Germline V gene data show CDR1 as LGHDT and CDR2 as YNNKEL (reference sequence). This CDR3 has 15 residues. CDR3 DNA: TGTGCCAGCAGCCAAGGGTTGGAGGGGGGACAGCCCCAGCATTTT. Its protein product is CASSQGLEGGQPQHF. The variable domain in full, completed from reference TRBV3-1 and TRBJ1-5, reads DTAVSQTPKYLVTQMGNDKSIKCEQNLGHDTMYWYKQDSKKFLKIMFSYNNKELIINETVPNRFSPKSPDKAHLNLHINSLELGDSAVYFCASSQGLEGGQPQHFGDGTRLSIL.

This clonotype was recorded many times. The chain is built from TRBV7-2 and TRBJ2-3, with a tentative D call TRBD2 (5 bases). V was cut by 6 bases and J by 6 bases, with 10 bases left in between. Germline values: CDR1 SGHTA, CDR2 FQGNSA. This CDR3 spans 12 amino acids. Here the CDR3 DNA reads TGTGCCAGCAGACTTATAGCGGATACGCAGTATTTT. Protein: CASRLIADTQYF.

This clonotype was detected once. The chain is built from TRBV20-1 and TRBJ2-1; 7 positions match TRBD2. The CDR3 runs 13 residues. CDR1 is DFQATT, CDR2 SNEGSKA, per germline (reference sequence). Losses at the gene ends were 0 bases for V and 5 bases for J; bases not matched to a gene: 1. The CDR3 loop reads CSARDRGDNEQFF. The CDR3 bases are TGCAGTGCTAGAGATCGGGGGGACAATGAGCAGTTCTTC.

This clonotype was counted many times. CDR3 DNA sequence: TGTGCCAGTAGTTCACGGGGCGAGGGGTTAGGGGAGCTGTTTTTT. It codes for CASSSRGEGLGELFF. The chain couples TRBV19 to TRBJ2-2; TRBD1 or TRBD2 may be the D gene (5 bases each). This CDR3 is built from 15 residues. Germline CDR1 is LNHDA and CDR2 is SQIVND (reference sequence). V was cut by 5 bases and J by 8 bases, with 18 bases left in between.

This clonotype has more than one count but fewer than ten. The chain has TRBV15 and TRBJ2-7; no definite D call. In germline, CDR1 is LNHNV, CDR2 YYDKDF (reference sequence). V was pared by 1 base and J by 2 bases, with 9 bases between. CDR3 length: 14 residues. The CDR3 nucleotides are TGTGCCACCAGCAGAGTATCGACCACCTACGAGCAGTACTTC. The encoded protein is CATSRVSTTYEQYF.